This T cell receptor (beta chain) was captured by sequencing in a study of lymphopenia after photon versus proton radiotherapy (dated 2019 in TCRdb). Context from the whole study: The immunological effects of photon versus proton radiation therapy were compared in patients with gastrointestinal tumors who developed high-grade lymphopenia. The 20 patients in the cohort had gastrointestinal tumors, were treated with either photon or proton therapy, and subsequently developed lymphopenia. The study was designed to characterize how the impact on the immune system differs between the two radiation modalities. The study at large found these results: After the lymphocyte count nadir, repertoires from photon-treated patients showed oligoclonal expansion, particularly of CD8+ Temra cells, and this expansion drove the decline in diversity. Relative stability during treatment was observed in proton-treated patients, whereas loss of naive T cells and TCR diversity and gain of effector/memory populations were observed in photon-treated patients. The survival association was assessed only in patients who died, and the authors presented better survival with proton therapy as a possibility rather than a demonstrated result. Among patients across the cohort who died, overall survival time showed an inverse correlation with a larger post-nadir drop in TCR diversity.

Trimming takes 4 bases from V and 5 bases from J, and the germline ends sit 3 bases apart. From its cysteine to its phenylalanine, the CDR3 spans 11 amino acids. The retained sequence is limited to the CDR3, 33 bases, with the frame set at the first base. CDR1 MNHNS and CDR2 SASEGT were looked up in the germline V gene. Concerning this clone itself: This clone's antigen is unknown. No much larger clone exists at a distance of one base, and base qualities are not known.

The library was produced with the immunoSEQ multiplex PCR assay. Deep sequencing of rearranged TCR beta loci, alongside multiparametric flow cytometry, was used to profile T cell repertoires. The clones in this table, taken by TCRdb from immuneACCESS, are in-frame only. Not every clone is retained; where verified, under half of the shortfall comes from an unresolved V gene, and the cause of the rest is unknown. The sample table contains some 38,000 clones; only one count was recorded for approximately 90% of them. The ten largest make up 12% to 15% of the sample. The V gene is TRBV6-1 and the J gene is TRBJ2-1, with the D gene not confidently named. This TCR was recovered from a man between 60 and 70 years old with cholangiocarcinoma. The sample in question was peripheral blood, obtained from a patient treated with photon-based radiotherapy. The DNA sequence is given as TGTGCCAGCAGTGGTAACAATGAGCAGTTCTTC. Its protein product is CASSGNNEQFF.